Following are 26 T cell receptor beta chains from one sample sequenced in a study of cytomegalovirus exposure and HLA in healthy donors. It was with 60 Vbeta and 13 Jbeta primers that the PCR ran. Here immunoSEQ multiplex PCR was the method, and the copy in TCRdb shows in-frame clones only, minus some. The sample carries 140,000 to 150,000 clones, about four fifths recorded once. Sequencing used PBMCs. All receptors derive from a young woman in good health and CMV-seropositive.

V and J are TRBV11-2 and TRBJ2-5; 11 bases line up with TRBD1. The CDR3 spans 17 residues. V lost 1 base and J lost 4; bases outside the gene matches: 8. CDR1 and CDR2 from the germline V gene are SGHAT and FQNNGV. The CDR3 DNA reads TGTGCCAGCAGCTTAGGGCCAGGGACAGGGGGGGGAGAGACCCAGTACTTC. Its protein product is CASSLGPGTGGGETQYF.

This sequence joins TRBV5-6 and TRBJ1-1, with TRBD1 as a possible D gene (6 bases). V lost 4 bases to trimming and J lost 6 bases, with 13 bases between them. Per germline, CDR1 SGHDT and CDR2 YYEEEE. This CDR3 contains 13 residues. The CDR3, as DNA: TGTGCCAGCAGCCCCACAGGGAGACCTGAAGCTTTCTTT. Residues: CASSPTGRPEAFF.

The chain couples TRBV10-2 to TRBJ1-1, with D perhaps matching TRBD1 (6 bases). V gave up 8 bases and J gave up 0 bases, with 13 bases separating them. The CDR3 spans 14 residues. Germline CDR1 WSHSY, CDR2 SAAADI. Here the CDR3 DNA reads TGCGCCAGCGGAGGACAGTTCATGAACACTGAAGCTTTCTTT. It specifies CASGGQFMNTEAFF.

The chain carries TRBV5-1 and TRBJ2-3; D might be TRBD1 (6 bases). Germline V gives CDR1 SGHRS, CDR2 YFSETQ. V was trimmed by 4 bases and J by 1 base, leaving 10 bases between them. The CDR3 totals 14 residues. CDR3 nucleotide sequence: TGCGCCAGCAGCACCCGACAGGGCACAGATACGCAGTATTTT. As protein: CASSTRQGTDTQYF.

This sequence joins TRBV6-1 and TRBJ1-1; 8 bases line up with TRBD1. Germline values: CDR1 MNHNS, CDR2 SASEGT. CDR3 length equals 15 residues. The trim removed 5 bases at V and 6 bases at J, leaving 11 bases unmatched. CDR3 DNA: TGTGCCAGCAGTATACGACAGGGGTGGATCGCTGAAGCTTTCTTT. It codes for CASSIRQGWIAEAFF.

The V and J genes are TRBV7-2 and TRBJ1-1, with 12 bases matching TRBD1. Germline CDR1 and CDR2: SGHTA and FQGNSA. The CDR3 spans 13 residues. The J segment lost 11 bases and the V segment lost 5 bases, leaving 6 bases of the junction unmatched. The CDR3 is CASSGGTGGLAFF. CDR3 nucleotides: TGTGCCAGCAGCGGGGGGACAGGGGGCTTGGCTTTCTTT.

The CDR3 region has the DNA TGTGCCAGCAGTGATGGCGTCACTACATCTGGGGCCAACGTCCTGACTTTC. Translated: CASSDGVTTSGANVLTF. This rearrangement joins TRBV2 to TRBJ2-6; D is ambiguous. Germline V gene data show CDR1 as SNHLY and CDR2 as FYNNEI. This CDR3 contains 17 residues. V was shortened by 3 bases and J by 1 base, with 13 bases between the two germline ends.

The chain's CDR3 is CASSLDSTGELFF. CDR3 DNA sequence: TGCGCCAGCAGCTTGGACAGCACCGGGGAGCTGTTTTTT. This chain joins TRBV5-1 and TRBJ2-2, with D hard to call. V shed 0 bases and J shed 4 bases, with 4 bases lying between them. The germline gives CDR1 SGHRS, CDR2 YFSETQ. This CDR3 comprises 13 residues.

DNA for the CDR3: TGTGCCAGCAGTCAACTAACAGGGGATCCTGGAAACACCATATATTTT. Translation gives CASSQLTGDPGNTIYF. The chain carries TRBV5-6 and TRBJ1-3; TRBD1 matches 7 bases. CDR1 and CDR2 from the germline V gene are SGHDT and YYEEEE. Trimming at V came to 5 bases and at J to 2 bases, leaving 10 bases not matched to a gene. This CDR3 contains 16 residues.

V gene TRBV5-8 combines with J gene TRBJ1-6, with D unclear. V gave up 0 bases and J gave up 11 bases, with 12 bases separating them. Germline values: CDR1 SGHTS, CDR2 YDEGEE. CDR3 length: 14 residues. The CDR3 is CASSLGGWKAPLHF. CDR3 in DNA: TGTGCCAGCAGCTTGGGCGGGTGGAAGGCACCCCTCCACTTT.

The V gene is TRBV11-3, the J gene TRBJ2-7; D is undetermined. The CDR3 contains 13 residues. CDR1 SGHNT and CDR2 YENEEA come from the germline V gene. V was pared by 5 bases and J by 0 bases, with 8 bases between. The CDR3 DNA follows: TGTGCCAGCAGCCTACGAGTCTCCTACGAGCAGTACTTC. Its translation: CASSLRVSYEQYF.

The chain combines TRBV7-8 with TRBJ1-1; 9 nucleotides align to TRBD1. V gave up 5 bases and J gave up 8 bases; unmatched junction bases: 6. Germline values: CDR1 SGHVS, CDR2 FQNEAQ. The CDR3 is 13 residues long. The CDR3 bases are TGTGCCAGCAGCCAGGCTGGGACAGGGGAAGCTTTCTTT. It specifies CASSQAGTGEAFF.

The chain is built from TRBV4-3 and TRBJ2-3; 9 bases agree with TRBD2. Germline loops: CDR1 LGHNA, CDR2 YSLEER. The CDR3 covers 17 residues. V lost 0 bases, J lost 0 bases, and 4 bases stayed unmatched. The CDR3 loop reads CASSQDWRGGSTDTQYF. The CDR3 nucleotides read TGCGCCAGCAGCCAAGATTGGCGGGGGGGAAGCACAGATACGCAGTATTTT.

The chain is built from TRBV4-1 and TRBJ1-4, with 8 bases aligning to TRBD1. The CDR3 sequence is 16 residues long. Germline V gene data show CDR1 as MGHRA and CDR2 as YSYEKL. Trimming at V came to 7 bases and at J to 5 bases, leaving 12 bases not matched to a gene. CDR3 protein: CASKGERQGLNEKLFF. CDR3 sequence (DNA): TGCGCCAGCAAAGGAGAGAGACAGGGGCTGAATGAAAAACTGTTTTTT.

V is TRBV2 and J is TRBJ1-4; no definite D call. The CDR3 has 15 amino acids. Trimming pared 3 bases from V and 4 bases from J, leaving 12 bases between. Germline assignment: CDR1 SNHLY and CDR2 FYNNEI. The CDR3 DNA reads as TGTGCCAGCAGTGAGTCGTCAGATCGTAATGAAAAACTGTTTTTT. It translates to CASSESSDRNEKLFF.

The chain has TRBV28 and TRBJ1-3, with D tentatively TRBD1 (6 bases). From germline, CDR1 is MDHEN and CDR2 SYDVKM. With 6 bases removed from V and 4 bases from J, the gap between germline ends came to 13 bases. This CDR3 has 14 residues. The CDR3 bases are TGTGCCAGCAGACCAACAGGGCCGGGAAACACCATATATTTT. Translated, it gives CASRPTGPGNTIYF.

This clone appeared once. The chain recombines TRBV6-5 with TRBJ1-2; the D gene is possibly TRBD1 (5 bases). Deletions cut 0 bases from V and 2 bases from J, with 10 bases between. The CDR3 covers 15 residues. Germline CDR1 reads MNHEY; CDR2 reads SVGAGI. This CDR3 is CASSYSREGNYGYTF. CDR3 coding DNA: TGTGCCAGCAGTTACTCGAGGGAGGGGAACTATGGCTACACCTTC.

As to this clone: The junction departs from the called germline gene at one end, perhaps through a read error. Other DNA sequences within the sample encode an identical CDR3. The CDR3 here is CATSRERRNTEAFF. CDR3 nucleotide sequence: TGTGCCACCAGCCGAGAACGGAGGAACACTGAAGCTTTCTTT. This chain links TRBV15 with TRBJ1-1; the D is unclear. Per the germline V gene, CDR1 is LNHNV and CDR2 is YYDKDF (reference sequence). The CDR3 is made up of 14 amino acids.

With regard to this clone: The same CDR3 also results from other DNA sequences found in this sample. The V and J genes are TRBV28 and TRBJ2-7, with TRBD2 as a possible D gene (5 bases). The CDR3 contains 15 residues. V gave up 4 bases and J gave up 7 bases, with 20 bases separating them. CDR1 MDHEN and CDR2 SYDVKM come from the germline V gene. CDR3 sequence reads: CASSSSLGLRGEQYF. The CDR3 nucleotides read TGTGCCAGCAGTTCCTCCTTAGGGTTACGGGGAGAGCAGTACTTC.

V usage is TRBV27 and J usage is TRBJ1-1, with D uncertain. The CDR3 sequence is 13 residues long. V lost 2 bases to trimming and J lost 4 bases, with 8 bases between them. Looked up from germline, CDR1 is MNHEY and CDR2 is SMNVEV (reference sequence). CDR3 residues: CASSLMRGTEAFF. Written as DNA, the CDR3 is TGTGCCAGCAGTTTAATGCGGGGCACTGAAGCTTTCTTT.

The rearrangement joins TRBV7-2 to TRBJ1-4, with D unclear. Germline CDR1 and CDR2: SGHTA and FQGNSA. The CDR3 has 19 amino acids. Trimming removed 1 base from V and 8 bases from J, with 26 bases in between. The CDR3: CASSLDVWQKGGFREKLFF. The CDR3 DNA follows: TGTGCCAGCAGCTTAGACGTATGGCAGAAAGGAGGGTTTCGGGAAAAACTGTTTTTT. The variable domain in full, completed from reference TRBV7-2 and TRBJ1-4, reads GAGVSQSPSNKVTEKGKDVELRCDPISGHTALYWYRQSLGQGLEFLIYFQGNSAPDKSGLPSDRFSAERTGGSVSTLTIQRTQQEDSAVYLCASSLDVWQKGGFREKLFFGSGTQLSVL.

The chain carries TRBV5-1 and TRBJ2-2; TRBD1 agrees at 10 bases. CDR1 is SGHRS, CDR2 YFSETQ, per germline. V gave up 4 bases and J gave up 7 bases; unmatched junction bases: 13. The CDR3 runs to 17 residues. CDR3 bases: TGCGCCAGCAGCCGAATCGATTTGACAGGGGGCGGCGGGGAGCTGTTTTTT. As protein: CASSRIDLTGGGGELFF.

V gene TRBV7-8 combines with J gene TRBJ1-6; tentatively, D is TRBD1 (6 bases). Germline-derived CDR1 and CDR2 are SGHVS and FQNEAQ. The CDR3 extends over 14 amino acids. V was cut by 4 bases and J by 7 bases, with 11 bases left in between. The CDR3 is CASSSDRNNSPLHF. DNA for the CDR3: TGTGCCAGCAGCTCCGACAGGAACAATTCACCCCTCCACTTT. Using reference TRBV7-8 and TRBJ1-6 for the parts outside the CDR3, the full variable domain is GAGVSQSPRYKVAKRGQDVALRCDPISGHVSLFWYQQALGQGPEFLTYFQNEAQLDKSGLPSDRFFAERPEGSVSTLKIQRTQQEDSAVYLCASSSDRNNSPLHFGNGTRLTVT.

This rearrangement joins TRBV6-6 to TRBJ1-5; D might be TRBD1 (5 bases). V was trimmed by 0 bases and J by 0 bases, leaving 9 bases between them. This CDR3 is 16 amino acids long. The germline CDR1 and CDR2 sequences are MNHNY and SVGAGI (reference sequence). The CDR3 DNA is TGTGCCAGCAGTTACTCGCGCCAGGGTAGCAATCAGCCCCAGCATTTT. This sequence encodes CASSYSRQGSNQPQHF.

The gene calls are TRBV6-1 and TRBJ1-2; 9 nucleotides align to TRBD1. The CDR3 runs to 15 residues. The germline CDR1 and CDR2 sequences are MNHNS and SASEGT. J was trimmed by 7 bases and V by 4 bases; bases with no gene match: 10. This CDR3 is CASSARGDRAVGYTF. The CDR3, as DNA: TGTGCCAGCAGTGCCCGGGGGGACAGGGCGGTTGGCTACACCTTC.

The rearrangement links TRBV7-2 to TRBJ1-5; D is unclear. Trimming shortened V by 2 bases and J by 2 bases, and 10 bases separated the two germline ends. The CDR3 length is 15 residues. The germline V gene has CDR1 SGHTA and CDR2 FQGNSA. In DNA form, the CDR3 reads TGTGCCAGCAGCTTAAGTTTTGCGGGCAATCAGCCCCAGCATTTT. Amino acid sequence: CASSLSFAGNQPQHF.